Listed here is a single T cell receptor (beta chain). Its specificity is unknown. Some clones are missing from TCRdb's copy, which holds only in-frame ones; the method was immunoSEQ multiplex PCR. The data hold about 65,000 clones, with about 94% observed a single time. The data were obtained in a study of cytomegalovirus exposure and HLA in healthy donors. Overall study findings and caveats: Many donors shared some public TCRs, even though most TCR sequences were rare.

The CDR3 totals 16 residues. CDR1 LGHNA and CDR2 YSLEER come from the germline V gene. Trimming took 4 bases from V and 0 from J; bases not matched to a gene: 8. This receptor was identified in a man aged 18 to 35 in good health and CMV-seropositive. Sequences were obtained from PBMCs. This chain joins TRBV4-3 and TRBJ1-2; TRBD1 aligns across 7 bases. The CDR3 DNA is TGCGCCAGCAGCCTAGGGACAGCGCCTGCTAACTATGGCTACACCTTC. Protein: CASSLGTAPANYGYTF.